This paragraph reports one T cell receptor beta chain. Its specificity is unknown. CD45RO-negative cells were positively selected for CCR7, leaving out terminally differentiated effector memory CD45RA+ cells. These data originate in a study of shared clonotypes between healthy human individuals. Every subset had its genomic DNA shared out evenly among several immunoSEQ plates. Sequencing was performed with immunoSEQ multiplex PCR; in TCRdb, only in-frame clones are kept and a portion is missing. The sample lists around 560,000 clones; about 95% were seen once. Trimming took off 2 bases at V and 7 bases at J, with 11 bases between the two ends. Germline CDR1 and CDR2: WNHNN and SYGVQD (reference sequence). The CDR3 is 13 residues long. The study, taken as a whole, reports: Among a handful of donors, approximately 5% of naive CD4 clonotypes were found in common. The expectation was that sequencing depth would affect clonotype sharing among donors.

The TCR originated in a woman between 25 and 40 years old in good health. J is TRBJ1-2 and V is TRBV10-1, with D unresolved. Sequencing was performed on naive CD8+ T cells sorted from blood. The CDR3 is CASSETPFGGYTF. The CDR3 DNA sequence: TGCGCCAGCAGTGAGACACCTTTTGGTGGCTACACCTTC.